This TCR beta chain was obtained from a study of technical replicates of blood from a handful of donors. In this sample, this clone turned up once. Assay: immunoSEQ multiplex PCR; the TCRdb copy retains only in-frame clones and omits some. This table holds 80,000 or so clones, 98% found once. The sample consisted of T cells isolated from PBMCs. This TCR was recovered from a human donor in good health.

The CDR3 loop reads CASSPGTSGDTQYF. CDR3 bases: TGTGCCAGCAGCCCCGGGACTAGCGGAGATACGCAGTATTTT. V and J are TRBV7-3 and TRBJ2-3; TRBD2 matches 11 bases. The germline V gene encodes CDR1 SGHTA and CDR2 FQGTGA. After removal of 5 bases from V and 5 bases from J, the junction contained 3 bases not matched to a gene. The CDR3 is 14 amino acids.